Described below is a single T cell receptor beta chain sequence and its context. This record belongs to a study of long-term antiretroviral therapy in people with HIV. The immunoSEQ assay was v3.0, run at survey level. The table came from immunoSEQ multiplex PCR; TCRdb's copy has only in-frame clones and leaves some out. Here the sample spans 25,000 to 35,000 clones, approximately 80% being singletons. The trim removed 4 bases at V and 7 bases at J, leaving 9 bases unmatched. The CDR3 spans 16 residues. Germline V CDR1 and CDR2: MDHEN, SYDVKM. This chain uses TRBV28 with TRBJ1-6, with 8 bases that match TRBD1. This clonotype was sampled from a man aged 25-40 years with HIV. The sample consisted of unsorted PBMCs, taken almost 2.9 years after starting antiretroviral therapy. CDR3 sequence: CASSSYVQGANSPLHF. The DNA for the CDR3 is TGTGCCAGCAGTTCCTACGTCCAGGGGGCGAATTCACCCCTCCACTTT.